One sample yielded the 22 T cell receptor beta chains listed below, sequenced in a study of tumor and adjacent non-tumor tissue in lung cancer. RNA was extracted from bulk tissue without any cell sorting. The normal lung tissue was taken more than 3 cm from the tumor edge. A modified ARM-PCR protocol with three rounds of nested PCR amplified TCRbeta. A single record per CDR3 protein comes from TCRdb applying MiXCR to the multiplex PCR reads. The repertoire holds 43,000 or so distinct CDR3 sequences, with 60% as singletons. The sample taken for sequencing was distant non-tumor lung tissue. These receptors came from a man aged 45-65 years with non-small cell lung cancer.

A note on this clonotype: The junction differs from germline at one of its ends, possibly a read error. The V gene is TRBV11-2, the J gene TRBJ2-3; no clear D gene. CDR3 length equals 14 residues. CDR1 is SGHAT, CDR2 FQNNGV, per germline. The chain's CDR3 is CASSPMLPTDMQYF. The CDR3 DNA sequence: TGTGCCAGTAGCCCCATGTTGCCCACAGATATGCAGTATTTT.

A remark on this clonotype: One junction end does not reproduce the germline sequence, and a read error may be involved. CDR3 bases: TGTGCCAGCAGTTACCAACTCCCCCAACAGGGGAACACCGGGGAGCTGTCTTTT. Translating it yields CASSYQLPQQGNTGELSF. This chain links TRBV6-5 with TRBJ2-2; 7 positions agree with TRBD1. The length of the CDR3 is 18 residues. CDR1 is MNHEY and CDR2 is SVGAGI in the germline V gene.

This clonotype was seen only a few times. The chain has TRBV5-6 and TRBJ2-5; 11 bases match TRBD2. V lost 6 bases, J lost 4 bases, and 8 bases stayed unmatched. This CDR3 comprises 15 residues. Germline assignment: CDR1 SGHDT and CDR2 YYEEEE. The CDR3: CASNPLAGGGETQYF. The CDR3 DNA follows: TGTGCCAGCAACCCTTTAGCGGGAGGGGGAGAGACCCAGTACTTC.

As concerns this clonotype: The junction does not match germline at one end; this may be a read error. CDR3 amino acids: CASGYSDVETQNF. CDR3 DNA: TGTGCCAGCGGCTACAGCGACGTGGAGACCCAGAACTTC. This chain links TRBV4-2 with TRBJ2-5; D gene ambiguous. The CDR3 extends over 13 amino acids. Germline CDR1 reads LGHNA; CDR2 reads YNFKEQ.

CDR3 bases: TGTGCCAGCACTTCGAGGGTTAGTCAACCCCAGCATTTT. Translated, it gives CASTSRVSQPQHF. V is TRBV6-6 and J is TRBJ1-5; D remains ambiguous. This CDR3 contains 13 residues. Looked up from germline, CDR1 is MNHNY and CDR2 is SVGAGI (reference sequence). Deletions cut 7 bases from V and 10 bases from J, with 17 bases between.

This chain joins TRBV6-2 or TRBV6-3 and TRBJ2-5; possibly TRBD1 for D (5 bases). Germline V gene data show CDR1 as MNHEY and CDR2 as SVGEGT. The CDR3 has 16 residues. CDR3 nucleotides: TGTGTCAGAAGTTACTTCGCCGTCCTCAGGGTGGAGACCCAGTACTTC. Translated: CVRSYFAVLRVETQYF.

To note about this clonotype: Mismatch with germline at one junction end may stem from a read error. The chain combines TRBV12-3 or TRBV12-4 with TRBJ1-2; 10 nucleotides line up with TRBD1. This CDR3 has 15 amino acids. The CDR3, as DNA: TGTGCCAGCAGCTCCGGGACAGGGGATTCCTGGGGCTGCACCTTC. As protein: CASSSGTGDSWGCTF.

About this clonotype: One junction end does not reproduce the germline sequence, and a read error may be involved. The J gene is TRBJ1-1, the V gene TRBV6-6, with 7 bases lining up with TRBD1. CDR1 and CDR2 (germline): MNHNY, SVGAGI (reference sequence). The CDR3 is 17 amino acids. In nucleotides, the CDR3 is TGTGCCGGCAGTTACTTGAGAACGGGACAGAAGAACACTGAAGCTTTCTTT. Translation gives CAGSYLRTGQKNTEAFF.

Of note for this clonotype: The junction does not match germline at one end; this may be a read error. The rearrangement joins TRBV24-1 to TRBJ2-3; D unresolved. Germline assignment: CDR1 KGHDR and CDR2 SFDVKD. The CDR3 has 17 amino acids. The CDR3 coding sequence is TGTGTCACCAGTGATCCAACAGTAGGCTCTAGCACAGATACGCAGTATTTT. It is translated as CVTSDPTVGSSTDTQYF.

In regard to this clonotype: The conserved closing phenylalanine or tryptophan is absent in this CDR3, likely reflecting a read error. It is unclear where the CDR3 begins or ends on the DNA, so no DNA is shown, and the CDR3 is as TCRdb lists it. V usage is TRBV11-1 and J usage is TRBJ2-7; TRBD2 was called by the table and not checked on the DNA. Germline V gives CDR1 SGHAT, CDR2 FQDESV (reference sequence). Counting both end residues, the CDR3 totals 13 amino acids. The CDR3 reads CAGSLSGLLEKYS.

This clonotype was observed a single time. A much larger clone lies one base from this, so it may be a read error. V usage is TRBV11-2 and J usage is TRBJ2-1, with a possible D match to TRBD1 (6 bases). There are 16 residues in the CDR3. CDR1 is SGHAT and CDR2 is FQNNGV in the germline V gene. The CDR3 sequence is CARSLEDSRGYNEQFF. Here the CDR3 DNA reads TGTGCCCGCAGCTTAGAAGATAGCAGGGGTTACAATGAGCAGTTCTTC.

This clonotype was observed at least ten times. This chain joins TRBV24-1 and TRBJ2-6; the D call may be TRBD1 or TRBD2 (5 bases each). V lost 9 bases to trimming and J lost 2 bases, with 10 bases between them. This CDR3 contains 14 residues. Germline assignment: CDR1 KGHDR and CDR2 SFDVKD. The CDR3 region is CATGTKTGANVLTF. CDR3 DNA: TGTGCCACCGGGACGAAGACTGGGGCCAACGTCCTGACTTTC.

V gene TRBV6-5 combines with J gene TRBJ2-7, with TRBD2 identical over 14 bases. With 6 bases clipped from V and 8 bases from J, the junction kept 9 bases outside the gene matches. The CDR3 has 15 residues. Germline V gives CDR1 MNHEY, CDR2 SVGAGI. CDR3 residues: CASSPGLAGGHKQYF. The CDR3, as DNA: TGTGCCAGCAGCCCTGGACTAGCGGGAGGCCACAAGCAGTACTTC.

As regards this clonotype: A read error is likely, as this CDR3 ends without the conserved phenylalanine or tryptophan. V is TRBV4-1 and J is TRBJ1-2; 10 bases align to TRBD1. Per the germline V gene, CDR1 is MGHRA and CDR2 is YSYEKL. The CDR3 spans 15 residues. CDR3 bases: TGCACCAGCAGCCAAGTGGGGACAGGGGAACATGGCTACACCTCC. Protein sequence: CTSSQVGTGEHGYTS.

In regard to this clonotype: A much larger clone sits a single nucleotide away, making a read error possible. J is TRBJ1-1 and V is TRBV6-2 or TRBV6-3; D not resolved. Germline V gene sequence: CDR1 MNHEY, CDR2 SVGEGT. V lost 5 bases, J lost 11 bases, and 12 bases lay in between. The CDR3 loop spans 11 amino acids. The DNA for the CDR3 is TGTGCCAGCAGTCAGATGGGGTTGGCTTTCTTT. Translating it yields CASSQMGLAFF.

Note on this clonotype: The junction shows a germline mismatch at one end, possibly a read error. CDR3 protein: CAISQGGTGEGDTQYF. Written as DNA, the CDR3 is TGTGCCATCAGCCAAGGCGGTACAGGGGAAGGAGATACGCAGTATTTT. The rearrangement joins TRBV4-2 to TRBJ2-3, with TRBD1 matching over 7 bases. CDR1 is LGHNA, CDR2 YNFKEQ, per germline. The CDR3 covers 16 residues.

Notes on this clonotype: The CDR3 does not end in the conserved phenylalanine or tryptophan, so this is likely a read error. The chain recombines TRBV29-1 with TRBJ2-2; the match to TRBD2 covers 7 bases. The germline gives CDR1 SQVTM, CDR2 ANQGSEA. This CDR3 comprises 15 residues. The CDR3 DNA reads TGCCGCGTTGATTATGGGGGAGGGAACACCGAGGAGCTGTTTCTT. This sequence encodes CRVDYGGGNTEELFL.

Notes on this clonotype: Sequence at one end of the junction differs from germline and may be a read error. The rearrangement uses TRBV20-1 and TRBJ2-7, with TRBD1 as a possible D gene (6 bases). The length of the CDR3 is 12 residues. CDR1 and CDR2 (germline): DFQATT, SNEGSKA (reference sequence). The CDR3 region is CSARQAIYKQYF. The CDR3 DNA sequence: TGCAGTGCACGACAGGCGATCTACAAGCAGTACTTC.

Turning to this clonotype: Lacking the conserved final phenylalanine or tryptophan, this CDR3 likely reflects a read error. The DNA is omitted, as the CDR3 cannot be located on it reliably, and the CDR3 follows TCRdb's listing. The rearrangement uses TRBV11-1 and TRBJ2-7; the table's D call, TRBD2, has no DNA check behind it. Germline assignment: CDR1 SGHAT and CDR2 FQDESV (reference sequence). 13 amino acids form the CDR3, both terminal residues included. The CDR3: CAISLSGLLELYY.

The chain is built from TRBV2 and TRBJ2-5; D uncertain. V was trimmed by 8 bases and J by 0 bases, leaving 4 bases between them. Germline loops: CDR1 SNHLY, CDR2 FYNNEI. This CDR3 contains 11 residues. The CDR3 sequence: CASRYQETQYF. The CDR3 nucleotides read TGTGCCAGCCGGTACCAAGAGACCCAGTACTTC.

The chain links TRBV18 to TRBJ2-7; TRBD2 agrees at 9 bases. Germline assignment: CDR1 KGHSH and CDR2 LQKENI. This CDR3 has 15 amino acids. V was clipped by 4 bases and J by 1 base; unmatched bases: 5. CDR3 residues: CASSRGTSRSYEQYF. CDR3 nucleotides: TGTGCCAGCTCACGAGGGACTAGCAGATCCTACGAGCAGTACTTC.

Details on this clonotype: A junction boundary mismatches the germline segment, possibly from a read error. The CDR3 DNA reads as TGCGCCAGCAACTTGTTTACCGACAATGAGCGGTTCTTC. Its translation is CASNLFTDNERFF. The chain uses TRBV5-1 and TRBJ2-1; no clear D. CDR3 length equals 13 residues. Germline assignment: CDR1 SGHRS and CDR2 YFSETQ.